The T cell receptor (beta chain) described here comes from a study of blood T cell repertoires in COVID-19. Whole-study context: Material from acute and convalescent COVID-19 was sourced from the United States, Italy and Spain.

Authors' data handling: The authors estimated nucleated cell counts from reference gene primer amplification. Measured with immunoSEQ multiplex PCR; TCRdb has only the in-frame clones, and not every one. V, J and clone size are those of that table, while D and trimming were read from the DNA. The table records fewer than 200,000 clones, 82% of them present only once. This clone was seen a handful of times. Germline values: CDR1 SGHTA, CDR2 FQGNSA. Trimming shortened V by 5 bases and J by 9 bases, and 14 bases separated the two germline ends. The CDR3 has 14 residues. What was sequenced was PBMCs or T cells enriched from blood (not recorded which). The sequence was collected from a woman in her fifties or sixties with acute COVID-19. The rearrangement uses TRBV7-2 and TRBJ1-6; D uncertain. The CDR3, as DNA: TGTGCCAGCAGCCCCATCGCCTCCGGTTCACCCCTCCACTTT. Translation: CASSPIASGSPLHF.